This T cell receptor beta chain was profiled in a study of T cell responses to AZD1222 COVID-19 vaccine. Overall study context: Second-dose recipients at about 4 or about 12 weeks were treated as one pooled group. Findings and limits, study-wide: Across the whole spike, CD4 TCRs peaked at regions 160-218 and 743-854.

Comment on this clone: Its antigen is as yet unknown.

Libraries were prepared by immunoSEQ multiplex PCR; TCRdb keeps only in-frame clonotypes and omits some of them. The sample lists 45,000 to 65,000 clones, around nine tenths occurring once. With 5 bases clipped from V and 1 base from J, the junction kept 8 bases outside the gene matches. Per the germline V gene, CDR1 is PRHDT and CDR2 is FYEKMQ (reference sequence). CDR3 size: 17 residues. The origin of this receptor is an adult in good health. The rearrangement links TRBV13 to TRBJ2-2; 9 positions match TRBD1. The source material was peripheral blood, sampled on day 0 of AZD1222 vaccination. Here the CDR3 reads CASSTEGQGVNTGELFF. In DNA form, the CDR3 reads TGTGCCAGCAGCACGGAGGGACAGGGCGTGAACACCGGGGAGCTGTTTTTT.